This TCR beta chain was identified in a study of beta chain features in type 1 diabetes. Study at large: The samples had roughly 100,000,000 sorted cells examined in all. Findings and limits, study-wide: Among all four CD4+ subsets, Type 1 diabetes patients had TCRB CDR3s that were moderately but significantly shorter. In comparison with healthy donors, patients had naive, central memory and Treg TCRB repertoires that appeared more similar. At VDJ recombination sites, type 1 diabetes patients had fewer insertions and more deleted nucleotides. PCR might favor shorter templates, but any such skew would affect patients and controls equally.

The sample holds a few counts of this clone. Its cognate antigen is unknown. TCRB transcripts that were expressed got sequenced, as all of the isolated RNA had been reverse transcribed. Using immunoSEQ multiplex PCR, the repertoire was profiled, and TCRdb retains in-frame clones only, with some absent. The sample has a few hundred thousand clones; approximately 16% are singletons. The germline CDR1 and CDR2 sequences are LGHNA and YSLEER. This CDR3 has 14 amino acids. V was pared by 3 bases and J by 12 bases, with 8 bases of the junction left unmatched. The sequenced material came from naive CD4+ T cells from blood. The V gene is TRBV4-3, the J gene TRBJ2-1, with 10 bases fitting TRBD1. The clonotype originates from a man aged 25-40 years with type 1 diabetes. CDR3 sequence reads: CASSHDRGLGVQFF. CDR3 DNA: TGCGCCAGCAGCCATGACAGGGGGCTCGGGGTGCAGTTCTTC.